The entry below describes one T cell receptor beta chain. Germline V gene data show CDR1 as LNHDA and CDR2 as SQIVND (reference sequence). The length of the CDR3 is 14 residues. V was trimmed by 3 bases and J by 4 bases, leaving 9 bases between them. Per the authors' pipeline: Estimation of nucleated cell counts relied on the amplification of reference gene primers. The data were produced by immunoSEQ multiplex PCR, yet TCRdb's version contains in-frame clones alone and is incomplete. That table furnishes V, J and clone size, whereas the DNA furnished D and trimming. The sample lists some 63,000 clones; about 82% were seen once. The data were obtained in a study of blood T cell repertoires in COVID-19. Study context: Samples came from the United States, Italy and Spain, spanning acute and convalescent COVID-19.

The V gene is TRBV19, the J gene TRBJ2-2; no clear D. The TCR was taken from a human donor in a cohort sampled during active COVID-19. The material sequenced was peripheral blood. The CDR3 region has the DNA TGTGCCAGTAGTATGTTGGGCACCACCGGGGAGCTGTTTTTT. Translated, it gives CASSMLGTTGELFF.